This is a list of T cell receptor beta chains from one sample in a study of spatial heterogeneity in lung cancer. TCRdb re-analysed the 5' RACE reads in MiXCR, keeping a single row per CDR3 protein. This table has 20,000 to 25,000 distinct CDR3 sequences, 4.6% appearing once. The source was PBMCs, collected at surgery. These receptor sequences come from a male donor with early-stage non-small cell lung cancer. Both conserved end residues are part of each CDR3. Each record gives: V gene, J gene, CDR3 protein.

v_gene: TRBV15; j_gene: TRBJ2-7; CDR3aa: CATSRSPTTSYEQYF
v_gene: TRBV7-9; j_gene: TRBJ2-5; CDR3aa: CASTPKRGTSGGSTQETQYF
v_gene: TRBV20-1; j_gene: TRBJ2-1; CDR3aa: CSARAFVYNEQFF
v_gene: TRBV25-1; j_gene: TRBJ1-3; CDR3aa: CASSELPNGNTIYF
v_gene: TRBV9; j_gene: TRBJ1-2; CDR3aa: CASSPRTEYAEGYTF
v_gene: TRBV2; j_gene: TRBJ2-3; CDR3aa: CATRSGAWGTDTQYF
v_gene: TRBV6-6; j_gene: TRBJ2-1; CDR3aa: CASSLEDNEQFF
v_gene: TRBV6-5; j_gene: TRBJ1-1; CDR3aa: CASSYSIRNTEAFF
v_gene: TRBV18; j_gene: TRBJ1-1; CDR3aa: CASSPEGKNTEAFF
v_gene: TRBV20-1; j_gene: TRBJ2-5; CDR3aa: CSARFHKETQYF
v_gene: TRBV7-6; j_gene: TRBJ2-7; CDR3aa: CASSQGGSYEQYF
v_gene: TRBV28; j_gene: TRBJ2-3; CDR3aa: CASSTGGARTDTQYF
v_gene: TRBV20-1; j_gene: TRBJ1-5; CDR3aa: CSARVSHPDYSNQPQHF
v_gene: TRBV5-4; j_gene: TRBJ1-5; CDR3aa: CASSLPNQPQHF
v_gene: TRBV2; j_gene: TRBJ1-4; CDR3aa: CATNRDKNEKLFF
v_gene: TRBV20-1; j_gene: TRBJ2-5; CDR3aa: CSAKGAYQETQYF
v_gene: TRBV29-1; j_gene: TRBJ1-2; CDR3aa: CSVVAGTGGAGYGYTF
v_gene: TRBV10-2; j_gene: TRBJ2-3; CDR3aa: CASRSGTSGRVRTDTQYF
v_gene: TRBV10-3; j_gene: TRBJ2-7; CDR3aa: CAISSGLPSEQYF
v_gene: TRBV7-8; j_gene: TRBJ2-4; CDR3aa: CASSWTSGGAKNIQYF
v_gene: TRBV28; j_gene: TRBJ2-6; CDR3aa: CASSPAPGTSGANVLTF
v_gene: TRBV6-4; j_gene: TRBJ2-3; CDR3aa: CASSPGSKDTQYF
v_gene: TRBV29-1; j_gene: TRBJ2-3; CDR3aa: CSVVALIAATQYF
v_gene: TRBV7-6; j_gene: TRBJ2-5; CDR3aa: CASSSGTPPETQYF
v_gene: TRBV6-5; j_gene: TRBJ1-2; CDR3aa: CASSYSGGLHYGYTF
v_gene: TRBV7-8; j_gene: TRBJ1-1; CDR3aa: CASSTRTDLNTEAFF
v_gene: TRBV20-1; j_gene: TRBJ1-6; CDR3aa: CSARDRDINSPLHF